The 8 T cell receptor beta chains below come from one sample, sequenced in a study of blood T cell repertoires in COVID-19. Sequencing was performed with immunoSEQ multiplex PCR; in TCRdb, only in-frame clones are kept and a portion is missing. The sample has roughly 80,000 clones; around 88% are singletons. Sequencing input: peripheral blood. These receptors all come from a woman older than 75 with active or convalescent COVID-19.

The gene calls are TRBV24-1 and TRBJ2-6, with 7 bases matching TRBD1. This CDR3 region has 15 residues. The germline V gene encodes CDR1 KGHDR and CDR2 SFDVKD. J gave up 4 bases and V 4 bases, and 3 bases lay outside the gene matches. CDR3 DNA sequence: TGTGCCACCAGTGACAGGGGGTACGGGGCCAACGTCCTGACTTTC. Protein product: CATSDRGYGANVLTF.

CDR3 in DNA: TGTGCCAGTAGTAGAAGCTACCCCACCGGGGAGCTGTTTTTT. Its protein product is CASSRSYPTGELFF. The V call is TRBV19, the J call TRBJ2-2, with unresolved D. The CDR3 length is 14 residues. Looked up from germline, CDR1 is LNHDA and CDR2 is SQIVND (reference sequence). The V and J ends lost 4 bases and 4 bases respectively, with 10 bases between them.

This clone was found a few times. The CDR3 reads CASSPLGLPYYGYTF. DNA of the CDR3: TGCGCCAGCAGCCCTCTGGGACTTCCCTACTATGGCTACACCTTC. The gene calls are TRBV4-1 and TRBJ1-2; tentatively, D is TRBD1 (5 bases). This CDR3 is 15 amino acids long. V was cut by 4 bases and J by 3 bases, with 15 bases left in between. Germline CDR1 is MGHRA and CDR2 is YSYEKL.

The chain joins TRBV20-1 to TRBJ2-1, with no clear D. Per germline, CDR1 DFQATT and CDR2 SNEGSKA (reference sequence). This CDR3 region has 11 residues. The V and J ends lost 0 bases and 16 bases respectively, with 13 bases between them. CDR3 sequence: CSARDGLVPFF. Here the CDR3 DNA reads TGCAGTGCTAGAGATGGCCTGGTTCCCTTCTTC.

This clone came up once. V usage is TRBV6-1 and J usage is TRBJ1-2, with D possibly TRBD1 on 5 matching bases. Trimming shortened V by 1 base and J by 4 bases, and 13 bases separated the two germline ends. The CDR3 runs 15 residues. Germline values: CDR1 MNHNS, CDR2 SASEGT. CDR3 residues: CASSEVGQLIYGYTF. As DNA, the CDR3 is TGTGCCAGCAGTGAAGTGGGGCAGCTGATCTATGGCTACACCTTC.

The chain recombines TRBV7-9 with TRBJ1-2; D gene uncertain. This CDR3 spans 16 amino acids. V lost 3 bases, J lost 2 bases, and 16 bases lay in between. The germline gives CDR1 SEHNR, CDR2 FQNEAQ (reference sequence). CDR3 sequence: CASSFLGTAINYGYTF. The CDR3 coding sequence is TGTGCCAGCAGCTTTCTTGGAACAGCAATCAACTATGGCTACACCTTC.

This clone came up a few times. DNA for the CDR3: TGTGCCAGCAGCCAGGGGGCGTTTGAACAGCCCCAGCATTTT. This encodes CASSQGAFEQPQHF. The chain recombines TRBV3-1 (or the pseudogene TRBV3-2) with TRBJ1-5; TRBD1 is a possible D gene (6 bases). Germline lookup yields CDR1 LGHDT and CDR2 YNNKEL (reference sequence). The CDR3 has 14 amino acids. V was pared by 3 bases and J by 7 bases, with 13 bases between.

This clone is a singleton in its sample. The chain is built from TRBV9 and TRBJ2-3, with TRBD2 matching 15 bases. With V trimmed by 1 base and J by 4 bases, 10 bases remained unmatched. The CDR3 is 19 amino acids. In germline, CDR1 is SGDLS, CDR2 YYNGEE. CDR3 bases: TGTGCCAGCAGCGTACCGGGACTAGCGGGAGGTTGGTTGGCAGATACGCAGTATTTT. It specifies CASSVPGLAGGWLADTQYF.